This T cell receptor (beta chain) is from a study of blood T cell repertoires in COVID-19. In the original workflow: From reference gene primer amplification, estimates of nucleated cell counts were derived. Sequenced by immunoSEQ multiplex PCR; TCRdb stores in-frame clones only, minus some. V and J calls and clone size come straight from that table; D and trimming were deduced from the DNA. The data show over 100,000 clones, roughly 81% seen once. This CDR3 is built from 15 residues. V was clipped by 3 bases and J by 3 bases; unmatched bases: 8. CDR1 is DFQATT and CDR2 is SNEGSKA in the germline V gene (reference sequence).

The sequence came from a man aged 35 to 55 with acute or convalescent COVID-19. Input material: peripheral blood. The V call is TRBV20-1, the J call TRBJ2-7, with 10 bases matching TRBD2. The CDR3 sequence is CSASPPPSGSYEQYF. CDR3 DNA: TGCAGTGCTAGTCCGCCTCCTAGCGGGAGCTACGAGCAGTACTTC.